The 6 T cell receptor beta chains below all came from one sample that was sequenced in a study of blood T cell repertoires in COVID-19. The repertoire was sequenced with immunoSEQ multiplex PCR; TCRdb's copy has only in-frame clones and lacks some. The sample has 150,000 to 200,000 clones, 75% to 90% seen once. Sequencing was carried out using peripheral blood. The receptors stem from a woman between 55 and 75 years old with acute or convalescent COVID-19.

This clone turned up a few times. The rearrangement links TRBV7-8 to TRBJ2-7; 8 bases match TRBD2. This CDR3 region has 17 residues. The germline V gene has CDR1 SGHVS and CDR2 FQNEAQ. The V gene end was trimmed by 1 base and the J gene end by 6 bases; junction bases not matched to a gene: 14. For the CDR3, the DNA is TGTGCCAGCAGCTTAGACCGGCTAGCGGGCCTATGGGGCGAGCAGTACTTC. Encoded protein: CASSLDRLAGLWGEQYF. The full variable domain, with the rest looked up from reference TRBV7-8 and TRBJ2-7, is GAGVSQSPRYKVAKRGQDVALRCDPISGHVSLFWYQQALGQGPEFLTYFQNEAQLDKSGLPSDRFFAERPEGSVSTLKIQRTQQEDSAVYLCASSLDRLAGLWGEQYFGPGTRLTVT.

This clone was counted once. This rearrangement joins TRBV20-1 to TRBJ1-1, with D possibly matching TRBD1 (5 bases). V lost 6 bases and J 8 bases, leaving 10 bases between the germline ends. CDR1 and CDR2 from the germline V gene are DFQATT and SNEGSKA (reference sequence). There are 10 residues in the CDR3. This chain's CDR3 is CSAGGREAFF. The CDR3 nucleotides read TGCAGTGCGGGGGGTAGAGAAGCTTTCTTT.

The chain employs TRBV19 and TRBJ1-2; tentative D call: TRBD1 (5 bases). The germline CDR1 and CDR2 sequences are LNHDA and SQIVND (reference sequence). The CDR3 is 14 amino acids. V lost 4 bases and J lost 8, with 17 bases in between. DNA for the CDR3: TGTGCCAGTAGTACAATCTCCGGGACTACCGGCTACACCTTC. It encodes CASSTISGTTGYTF.

This chain links TRBV15 with TRBJ1-4; D might be TRBD1 (5 bases). V lost 0 bases, J lost 0 bases, and 8 bases lay in between. This CDR3 has 16 amino acids. Per the germline V gene, CDR1 is LNHNV and CDR2 is YYDKDF (reference sequence). The CDR3 reads CATSRDGAATNEKLFF. Written as DNA, the CDR3 is TGTGCCACCAGCAGAGATGGGGCAGCAACTAATGAAAAACTGTTTTTT.

This chain uses TRBV3-1 (or the pseudogene TRBV3-2) with TRBJ1-2; D call uncertain. V was pared by 4 bases and J by 5 bases, with 11 bases between. Germline CDR1 is LGHDT and CDR2 is YNNKEL (reference sequence). This CDR3 region has 13 residues. The chain's CDR3 is CASSPGGGYGYTF. As DNA, the CDR3 is TGTGCCAGCAGCCCGGGCGGAGGATATGGCTACACCTTC.

This chain uses TRBV5-1 with TRBJ2-7, with D maybe TRBD1 (6 bases). This CDR3 contains 14 residues. Trimming took off 5 bases at V and 4 bases at J, with 16 bases between the two ends. Germline V gives CDR1 SGHRS, CDR2 YFSETQ. CDR3 protein: CASSSGTPGYEQYF. CDR3 DNA: TGCGCCAGCAGTTCCGGGACACCGGGGTACGAGCAGTACTTC.